The clone carrying this T cell receptor beta chain was seen more than once but under ten times. The data originate from a study of CD8+ T cells in alopecia areata. Noted treatment: oral pan-JAK inhibitor, 5-10 mg twice daily. CDR3 size: 16 residues. V was clipped by 0 bases and J by 6 bases, with 18 bases between them. Germline CDR1 and CDR2: SGHDT and YYEEEE. cDNA reverse transcribed from extracted RNA served as the sequencing template. The protocol was immunoSEQ multiplex PCR, while the TCRdb copy is restricted to in-frame clones and leaves out a portion. The sample consists of around 270,000 clones, roughly 50% of them appearing once.

The chain recombines TRBV5-6 with TRBJ1-2, with D maybe TRBD1 (6 bases). The receptor was isolated from a human donor with alopecia areata. Sequences were derived from CD4+ T cells sorted from blood, sampled at week 24, from a patient treated with tofacitinib. CDR3 region: CASSLGQVEISNGYTF. The CDR3 region has the DNA TGTGCCAGCAGCTTGGGACAGGTAGAGATAAGTAATGGCTACACCTTC.